This TCR beta chain was profiled in a study of cytomegalovirus exposure and HLA in healthy donors. This clone was recorded a few times. Its antigen is currently unknown. Broader study findings: Sequencing likely generated an artifact that appeared as a cluster of highly shared sequence variants. Across all donors, roughly uniform sequencing depth was an assumption of the presence/absence analyses. The investigators catalogued 150 to 200 TCR beta chains as cytomegalovirus-associated. The majority of TCR sequences were rare, yet some public TCRs appeared in many donors.

This PCR relied on a set of 60 Vbeta primers and 13 Jbeta primers. Clones were sequenced by immunoSEQ multiplex PCR, and TCRdb holds only the in-frame ones, with some missing. The data show approximately 75,000 clones, around three quarters seen once. This TCR was recovered from a male donor in good health and CMV-seronegative. Material: PBMCs.

In DNA, the CDR3 is TGCGCCAGCAGCTCAACAGGGCCCGAGCAGTACTTC. It encodes CASSSTGPEQYF. The rearrangement links TRBV5-1 to TRBJ2-5; maybe TRBD1 (6 bases). The tail of the sequence fits TRBJ2-7 better, so the J call may be wrong. The germline CDR1 and CDR2 sequences are SGHRS and YFSETQ. The CDR3 contains 12 residues.